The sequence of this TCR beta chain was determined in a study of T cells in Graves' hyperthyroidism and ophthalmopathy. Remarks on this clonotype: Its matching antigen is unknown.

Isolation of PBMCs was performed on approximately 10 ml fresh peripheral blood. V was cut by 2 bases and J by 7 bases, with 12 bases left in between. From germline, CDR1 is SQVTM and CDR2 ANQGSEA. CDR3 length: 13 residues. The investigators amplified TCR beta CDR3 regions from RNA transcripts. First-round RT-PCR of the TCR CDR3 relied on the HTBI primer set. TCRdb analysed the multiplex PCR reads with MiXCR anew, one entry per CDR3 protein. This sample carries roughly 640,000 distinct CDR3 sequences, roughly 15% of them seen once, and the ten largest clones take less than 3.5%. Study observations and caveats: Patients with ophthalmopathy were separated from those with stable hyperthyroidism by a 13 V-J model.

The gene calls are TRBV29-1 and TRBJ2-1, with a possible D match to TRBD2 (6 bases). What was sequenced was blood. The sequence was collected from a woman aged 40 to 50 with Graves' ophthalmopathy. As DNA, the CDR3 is TGCAGCGTTGAACCTACGGCGGGGAATGAGCAGTTCTTC. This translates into CSVEPTAGNEQFF.